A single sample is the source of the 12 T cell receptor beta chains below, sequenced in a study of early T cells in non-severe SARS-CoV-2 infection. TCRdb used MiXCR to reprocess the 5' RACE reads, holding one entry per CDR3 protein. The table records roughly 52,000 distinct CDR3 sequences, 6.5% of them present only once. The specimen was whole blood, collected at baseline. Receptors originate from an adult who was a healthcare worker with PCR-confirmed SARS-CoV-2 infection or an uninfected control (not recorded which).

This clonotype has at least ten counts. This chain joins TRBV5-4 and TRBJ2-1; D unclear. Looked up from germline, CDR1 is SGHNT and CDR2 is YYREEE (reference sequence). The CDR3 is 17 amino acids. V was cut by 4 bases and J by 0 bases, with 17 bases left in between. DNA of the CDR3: TGTGCCAGCAGCCCAAAGAGGAAAGGTAGCTCCTACAATGAGCAGTTCTTC. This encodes CASSPKRKGSSYNEQFF.

In DNA, the CDR3 is TGTGCCAGCAGTTTAACATTCTTTCGGAATCAGCCCCAGCATTTT. This gives the protein CASSLTFFRNQPQHF. The J gene is TRBJ1-5, the V gene TRBV28; D gene ambiguous. The V gene's germline CDR1 is MDHEN and CDR2 SYDVKM. The length of the CDR3 is 15 residues. Trimming took 2 bases from V and 4 from J, leaving 12 bases between them.

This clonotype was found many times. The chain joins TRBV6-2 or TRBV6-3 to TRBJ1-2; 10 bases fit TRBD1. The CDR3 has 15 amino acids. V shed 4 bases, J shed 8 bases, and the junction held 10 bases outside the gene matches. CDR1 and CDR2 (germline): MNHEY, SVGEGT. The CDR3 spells CASSSAGTGERGYTF. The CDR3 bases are TGTGCCAGCAGTTCGGCCGGGACAGGGGAAAGAGGCTACACCTTC.

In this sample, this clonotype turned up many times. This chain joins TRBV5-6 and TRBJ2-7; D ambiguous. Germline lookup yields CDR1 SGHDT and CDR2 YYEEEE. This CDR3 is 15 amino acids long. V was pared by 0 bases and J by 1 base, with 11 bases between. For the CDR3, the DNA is TGTGCCAGCAGCTTGGATCCAGGCCAATCCTACGAGCAGTACTTC. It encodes CASSLDPGQSYEQYF.

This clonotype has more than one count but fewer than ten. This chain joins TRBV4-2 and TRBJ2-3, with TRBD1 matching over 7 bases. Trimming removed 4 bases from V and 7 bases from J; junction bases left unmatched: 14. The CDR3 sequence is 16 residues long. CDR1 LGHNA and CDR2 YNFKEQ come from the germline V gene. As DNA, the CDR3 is TGTGCCAGCAGCCTAGAGGCAGGGGGTGAAACGAATACGCAGTATTTT. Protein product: CASSLEAGGETNTQYF.

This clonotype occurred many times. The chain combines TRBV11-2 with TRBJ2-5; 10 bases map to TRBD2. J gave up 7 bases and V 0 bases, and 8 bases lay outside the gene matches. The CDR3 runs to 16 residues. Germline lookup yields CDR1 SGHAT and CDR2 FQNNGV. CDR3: CASSLDLAGALGTQYF. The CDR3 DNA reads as TGTGCCAGCAGCTTAGATCTAGCGGGAGCCCTCGGGACCCAGTACTTC. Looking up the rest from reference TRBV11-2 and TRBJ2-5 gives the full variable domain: EAGVAQSPRYKIIEKRQSVAFWCNPISGHATLYWYQQILGQGPKLLIQFQNNGVVDDSQLPKDRFSAERLKGVDSTLKIQPAKLEDSAVYLCASSLDLAGALGTQYFGPGTRLLVL.

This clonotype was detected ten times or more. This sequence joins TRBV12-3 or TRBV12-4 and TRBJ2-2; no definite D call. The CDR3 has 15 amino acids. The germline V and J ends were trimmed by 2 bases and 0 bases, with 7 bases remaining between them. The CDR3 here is CASSLSRPNTGELFF. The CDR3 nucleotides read TGTGCCAGCAGTTTAAGCCGGCCGAACACCGGGGAGCTGTTTTTT.

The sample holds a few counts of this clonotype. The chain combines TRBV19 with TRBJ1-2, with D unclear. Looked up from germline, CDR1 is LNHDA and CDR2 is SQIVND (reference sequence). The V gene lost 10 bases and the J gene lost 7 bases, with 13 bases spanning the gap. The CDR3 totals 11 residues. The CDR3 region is CATWEGAGYTF. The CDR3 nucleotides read TGTGCCACCTGGGAGGGCGCTGGCTACACCTTC.

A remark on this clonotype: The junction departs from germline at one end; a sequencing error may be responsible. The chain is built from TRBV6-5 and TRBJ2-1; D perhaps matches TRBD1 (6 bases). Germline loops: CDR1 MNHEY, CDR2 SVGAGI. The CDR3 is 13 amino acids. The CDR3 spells CASSQFPTGKRSF. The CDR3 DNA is TGTGCCAGCAGTCAATTCCCGACAGGAAAAAGGTCCTTC.

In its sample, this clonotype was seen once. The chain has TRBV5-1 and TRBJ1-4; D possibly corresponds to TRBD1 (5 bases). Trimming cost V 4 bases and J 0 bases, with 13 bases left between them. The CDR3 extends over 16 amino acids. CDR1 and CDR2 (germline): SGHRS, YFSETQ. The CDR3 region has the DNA TGCGCCAGCAGCCTAAGACAGCGGGCAACTAATGAAAAACTGTTTTTT. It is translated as CASSLRQRATNEKLFF.

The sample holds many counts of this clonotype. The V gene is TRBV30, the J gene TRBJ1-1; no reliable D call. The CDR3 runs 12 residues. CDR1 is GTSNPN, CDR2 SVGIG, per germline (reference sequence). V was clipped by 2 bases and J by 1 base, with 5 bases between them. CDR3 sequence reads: CAWSKENTEAFF. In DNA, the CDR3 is TGTGCCTGGAGTAAGGAGAACACTGAAGCTTTCTTT.

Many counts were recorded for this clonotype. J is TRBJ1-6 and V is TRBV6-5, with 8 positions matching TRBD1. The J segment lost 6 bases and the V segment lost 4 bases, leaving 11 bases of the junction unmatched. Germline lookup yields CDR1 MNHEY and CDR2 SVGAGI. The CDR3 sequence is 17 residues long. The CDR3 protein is CASSLKPGQGTNSPLHF. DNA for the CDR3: TGTGCCAGCAGTTTAAAACCTGGACAGGGTACTAATTCACCCCTCCACTTT.